This TCR beta chain was observed in a study of blood T cells in healthy people across ages. Per-sample PBMC isolation yielded at least 6.5 million cells. Primers used in a second PCR of roughly 7 to 12 cycles were a sample-barcoded 5' primer and a J-beta primer mix. TCRdb re-called the 5' RACE reads with MiXCR, one entry per CDR3 protein. The sample lists over a million distinct CDR3 sequences; more than 40% were seen once. After removal of 6 bases from V and 5 bases from J, the junction contained 13 bases not matched to a gene. From germline, CDR1 is MNHEY and CDR2 SVGEGT. The CDR3 loop spans 16 amino acids.

The clonotype comes from a woman aged 55-69 years in good health. J is TRBJ1-5 and V is TRBV6-2 or TRBV6-3; 7 nucleotides align to TRBD1. The sequenced material came from blood. As DNA, the CDR3 is TGTGCCAGCAGCCGATACACAGGGGCACTTTATCAGCCCCAGCATTTT. Its translation is CASSRYTGALYQPQHF.